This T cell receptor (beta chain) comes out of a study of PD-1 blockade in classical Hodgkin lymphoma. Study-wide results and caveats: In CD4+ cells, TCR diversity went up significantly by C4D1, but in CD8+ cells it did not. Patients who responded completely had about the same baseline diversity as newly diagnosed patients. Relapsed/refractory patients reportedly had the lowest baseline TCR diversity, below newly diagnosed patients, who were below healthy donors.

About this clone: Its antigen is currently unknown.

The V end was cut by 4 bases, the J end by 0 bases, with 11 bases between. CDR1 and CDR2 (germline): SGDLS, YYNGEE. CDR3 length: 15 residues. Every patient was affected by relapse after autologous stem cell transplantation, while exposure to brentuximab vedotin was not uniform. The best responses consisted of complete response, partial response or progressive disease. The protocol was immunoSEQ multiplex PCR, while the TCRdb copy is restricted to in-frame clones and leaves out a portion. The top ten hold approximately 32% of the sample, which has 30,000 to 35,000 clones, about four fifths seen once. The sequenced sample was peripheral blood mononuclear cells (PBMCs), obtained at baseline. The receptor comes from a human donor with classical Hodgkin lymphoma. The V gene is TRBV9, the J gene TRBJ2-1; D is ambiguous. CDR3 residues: CASSLTASSYNEQFF. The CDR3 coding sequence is TGTGCCAGCAGCCTAACCGCGAGCTCCTACAATGAGCAGTTCTTC.